This T cell receptor (beta chain) was recovered during a study of identifying expanded T cells in peripheral blood. Study-level results: Variance in clone template counts between approximately 2-week samples significantly increased with total template count across all healthy donors. Technical replicates showed approximately 1.2 changed clones; roughly two weeks 15 to 20; four weeks 19.

Germline CDR1 and CDR2: SGDLS and YYNGEE. The CDR3 has 16 residues. Trimming took 1 base from V and 9 from J; bases not matched to a gene: 15. Collection occurred without any documented infections or immune events in donors. A word on this clone: The antigen remains undetermined.

The repertoire was sequenced with immunoSEQ multiplex PCR; TCRdb's copy has only in-frame clones and lacks some. The data contain approximately 50,000 clones, roughly 82% of them singletons. Specimen: blood. The rearrangement joins TRBV9 to TRBJ2-7; TRBD2 matches 8 bases. The receptor's source is a person between 18 and 69 years old in good health. In DNA, the CDR3 is TGTGCCAGCAGCGTATTACCGGGACTAGAGATTACGGGGCAGTACTTC. Translating gives CASSVLPGLEITGQYF.